The present T cell receptor beta chain was sequenced within a study of graft-versus-host responses after intestinal transplantation. The CDR3 runs 16 residues. The germline gives CDR1 SGHNT, CDR2 YYREEE (reference sequence). This clone has more than one count but fewer than ten. Germline and junction disagree at one end, which may indicate a read error. Plates contained roughly 200,000 CFSE-labeled responder cells and roughly 200,000 irradiated, violet-dye-labeled stimulator cells. A sort after the reaction isolated proliferating CFSE-low CD3+CD4+ and CD3+CD8+ responders. Sequencing used immunoSEQ multiplex PCR; TCRdb keeps in-frame clones, though not all of them. This table has about 7,000 clones, roughly 28% appearing once.

This receptor was taken from a human patient who was an organ donor for intestinal transplantation. The chain uses TRBV5-4 and TRBJ2-7; either TRBD1 or TRBD2 may fit D (5 bases each). The sequencing here drew on alloreactive CD8+ T cells from a mixed lymphocyte reaction culture, taken before transplantation. The sample's subset: CFSE-low proliferating T cells sorted from roughly six-day pre-transplant mixed lymphocyte reaction (GvH or HvG direction). The CDR3 loop reads CASSQDTGSGAYEQYF. Written as DNA, the CDR3 is TGCGCCAGCAGCCAAGATACAGGAAGCGGCGCCTACGAGCAGTACTTC.